This is a list of T cell receptor beta chains from one sample in a study of somatic mutations in cytotoxic T cells in rheumatoid arthritis. Profiled with immunoSEQ multiplex PCR; TCRdb holds only in-frame clones, not every one. The sample consists of almost 20,000 clones, roughly nine tenths of them appearing once. Source material: CD8+ T cells sorted from blood. The receptors come from a man aged 35-49 years in good health. The CDR3 runs from the conserved cysteine through the conserved F or W. D genes are given only for firm matches. Rows give clone size only sometimes, using once, few, many, or a class for an expanded clone.

length	D	V	J	size	DNA	CDR3
14	TRBD1	TRBV9	TRBJ2-7	once	TGTGCCAGCAGCGAGACAGGGTTTGGCTACGAGCAGTACTTC	CASSETGFGYEQYF
15	NA	TRBV4-3	TRBJ1-4	medium-sized	TGCGCCAGCAGCCAAGTTCCAGGGACCGACGAAAAACTGTTTTTT	CASSQVPGTDEKLFF
15	NA	TRBV6-5	TRBJ2-1	NA	TGTGCCAGCAGTTACACGGCTTTTGGGAGAAATGAGCAGTTCTTC	CASSYTAFGRNEQFF
11	NA	TRBV4-1	TRBJ1-1	NA	TGCGCCAGCAGCCCGGGGGGTTCGGCTTTCTTT	CASSPGGSAFF
12	NA	TRBV5-5	TRBJ2-7	once	TGTGCCAGCAGTTCCGCTTCCTACGAGCAGTACTTC	CASSSASYEQYF
13	TRBD2	TRBV6-5	TRBJ2-7	NA	TGTGCCAGCAGTTACGGCGGGGGGAACGAGCAGTACTTC	CASSYGGGNEQYF
16	TRBD2	TRBV7-9	TRBJ2-7	NA	TGTGCCAGCAGCTTATCCCCAGGCGGGAGTGGGTACGAGCAGTACTTC	CASSLSPGGSGYEQYF
12	NA	TRBV5-6	TRBJ2-5	once	TGTGCCAGCAGCTTGCGGGGAGAGACCCAGTACTTC	CASSLRGETQYF
14	TRBD1	TRBV5-6	TRBJ2-7	NA	TGTGCCAGCAGCCGGGACAGGGGCACCTACGAGCAGTACTTC	CASSRDRGTYEQYF
15	TRBD2	TRBV13	TRBJ2-7	NA	TGTGCCAGCTATAAGGGCGGGAGACCTATCTACGAGCAGTACTTC	CASYKGGRPIYEQYF
15	NA	TRBV7-2	TRBJ2-1	NA	TGTGCCAGCAGCCCGGGGCGGGTGGTTATGAATGAGCAGTTCTTC	CASSPGRVVMNEQFF
15	TRBD2	TRBV4-3	TRBJ2-1	NA	TGCGCCAGCAGCCAAAACGGACTAGCTGGCAATGAGCAGTTCTTC	CASSQNGLAGNEQFF
18	NA	TRBV4-1	TRBJ2-7	NA	TGCGCCAGCAGCCAACTCTCCAACGGCGCAGGGCTCCCCTACGAGCAGTACTTC	CASSQLSNGAGLPYEQYF
14	TRBD1	TRBV28	TRBJ2-1	NA	TGTGCCAGCAGTTTAGGGACAGTTTACAATGAGCAGTTCTTC	CASSLGTVYNEQFF
18	NA	TRBV4-3	TRBJ2-5	NA	TGCGCCAGCAGCCAAGATCGGTATGCCCTACGGGGAGAGGCGGCCCAGTACTTC	CASSQDRYALRGEAAQYF
13	NA	TRBV6-5	TRBJ2-7	NA	TGTGCCAGCAGTTACGGCGGTCCCTACGAGCAGTACTTC	CASSYGGPYEQYF
14	NA	TRBV9	TRBJ2-3	NA	TGTGCCAGCAGCGTAGAGGTCTCCACAGATACGCAGTATTTT	CASSVEVSTDTQYF
17	TRBD1	TRBV27	TRBJ1-2	NA	TGTGCCAGCAGTTTATCAGGGCAGGGGGCCTCCATGGGTGGCTACACCTTC	CASSLSGQGASMGGYTF
15	TRBD2	TRBV27	TRBJ2-5	NA	TGTGCCAGCAGTCCATCCTCGGGGGGGCGAAAGACCCAGTACTTC	CASSPSSGGRKTQYF
14	NA	TRBV28	TRBJ2-7	once	TGTGCCAGCAGCCCGACGGCCCGACTCCACGAGCAGTACTTC	CASSPTARLHEQYF
13	NA	TRBV11-2	TRBJ1-1	NA	TGTGCCAGCAGCTTAGGAGGGGTCCCTGAAGCTTTCTTT	CASSLGGVPEAFF
14	NA	TRBV7-7	TRBJ2-2	few	TGTGCCAGCAGCTTAGCGGGTTATACCGGGGAGCTGTTTTTT	CASSLAGYTGELFF
19	TRBD2	TRBV11-2	TRBJ2-1	once	TGTGCCAGCAGCTTACGCCTAGGGCTAGCGGGAGTGTTTTATGGGGAGCAGTTCTTC	CASSLRLGLAGVFYGEQFF
15	NA	TRBV9	TRBJ1-1	few	TGTGCCAGCAGCGAGACCGACAGGACGGACACTGAAGCTTTCTTT	CASSETDRTDTEAFF
14	NA	TRBV28	TRBJ2-1	NA	TGTGCCAGCTCCCAGGGTTCCCCCTACAATGAGCAGTTCTTC	CASSQGSPYNEQFF
12	NA	TRBV9	TRBJ1-1	NA	TGTGCCAGCAGCGCCCAGGGCGGGGAAGCTTTCTTT	CASSAQGGEAFF
16	NA	TRBV19	TRBJ1-5	NA	TGTGCCAGTAGTCTGCCGGGATGGGGAAGCAATCAGCCCCAGCATTTT	CASSLPGWGSNQPQHF
15	TRBD1	TRBV18	TRBJ1-2	NA	TGTGCCAGCTCACCACCCCTGACAGGGCCCCATGGCTACACCTTC	CASSPPLTGPHGYTF
14	NA	TRBV28	TRBJ1-1	few	TGTGCCAGCAGTTTAAGGGCTCACCTAACAGAAGCTTTCTTT	CASSLRAHLTEAFF
17	NA	TRBV4-1	TRBJ2-3	NA	TGCGCCAGCAGCCAAGAGGGGAGAGGCTATAGCACAGATACGCAGTATTTT	CASSQEGRGYSTDTQYF
15	TRBD2	TRBV11-2	TRBJ2-7	NA	TGTGCCAGCAGCTTAGTACTAGCGCTCCGCCGCGAGCAGTACTTC	CASSLVLALRREQYF